A single sample gave rise to the 13 T cell receptor beta chains below, sequenced in a study of T cell responses to AZD1222 COVID-19 vaccine (dated by TCRdb to 2020 to 2022). Explained via the paper, the time point label denotes: about 28 days (+/-7) after the second vaccine dose. Library prep was done by the immunoSEQ multiplex PCR assay. TCRdb re-hosts the immuneACCESS table, in-frame sequences only. Its copies lack some clones; in the studies checked, an unresolved V gene accounts for under half of them, and the cause for the rest is not known. The sample table records 95,000 to 150,000 clones; about nine tenths of these occur just once. The ten largest clones take up under 9% of the sample. The sample consisted of peripheral blood, taken 28 days after the second AZD1222 dose. The source is an adult who received the AZD1222 COVID-19 vaccine.

The chain combines TRBV19 with TRBJ1-2; D gene uncertain. CDR1 and CDR2 (germline): LNHDA, SQIVND (reference sequence). V was cut by 5 bases and J by 1 base, with 11 bases left in between. The CDR3 consists of 14 residues. The CDR3 loop is CASSGGYLNYGYTF. As DNA, the CDR3 is TGTGCCAGTAGTGGAGGGTATCTTAACTATGGCTACACCTTC.

A single count supports this clone. The chain employs TRBV6-4 and TRBJ1-1, with D tentatively TRBD1 (6 bases). Trimming shortened V by 3 bases and J by 4 bases, and 9 bases separated the two germline ends. Germline assignment: CDR1 MRHNA and CDR2 SNTAGT. The CDR3 is 13 amino acids. This CDR3 reads CASSEQGGTEAFF. The DNA of the CDR3 is TGTGCCAGCAGTGAACAGGGAGGCACTGAAGCTTTCTTT.

The chain combines TRBV19 with TRBJ2-2; D gene uncertain. The CDR3 has 12 amino acids. Germline assignment: CDR1 LNHDA and CDR2 SQIVND (reference sequence). Between the trimmed V and J ends, which lost 6 bases and 6 bases, there was a span of 8 bases. The CDR3: CASRRVSGELFF. The CDR3 DNA follows: TGTGCCAGTAGAAGGGTCTCCGGGGAGCTGTTTTTT.

V usage is TRBV2 and J usage is TRBJ2-1; D gene uncertain. With 6 bases removed from V and 2 bases from J, the gap between germline ends came to 14 bases. This CDR3 is built from 15 residues. Germline-derived CDR1 and CDR2 are SNHLY and FYNNEI. The CDR3 reads CASSTSIGTYNEQFF. DNA for the CDR3: TGTGCCAGCAGCACCTCGATAGGAACCTACAATGAGCAGTTCTTC.

The J gene is TRBJ1-5, the V gene TRBV20-1, with no clear D. This CDR3 has 14 residues. Trimming took off 3 bases at V and 2 bases at J, with 11 bases between the two ends. Germline values: CDR1 DFQATT, CDR2 SNEGSKA (reference sequence). CDR3 in amino acids: CSASLGFGNQPQHF. CDR3 in DNA: TGCAGTGCTAGTCTCGGGTTCGGCAATCAGCCCCAGCATTTT.

The chain employs TRBV15 and TRBJ2-7; 7 bases fit TRBD2. The length of the CDR3 is 16 residues. Germline CDR1 reads LNHNV; CDR2 reads YYDKDF (reference sequence). The V gene end was trimmed by 5 bases and the J gene end by 0 bases; junction bases not matched to a gene: 10. CDR3 region: CATSHGLADFSYEQYF. The CDR3 nucleotides read TGTGCCACCAGCCACGGCCTAGCGGACTTCTCCTACGAGCAGTACTTC.

This sequence joins TRBV25-1 and TRBJ1-2; D possibly corresponds to TRBD1 (6 bases). Germline-derived CDR1 and CDR2 are MGHDK and SYGVNS. V was shortened by 5 bases and J by 0 bases, with 19 bases between the two germline ends. CDR3 length: 17 residues. The CDR3 here is CASSHLPLQGTNYGYTF. The CDR3 coding sequence is TGTGCCAGCAGTCACCTCCCCCTCCAGGGGACTAACTATGGCTACACCTTC.

This clone was seen a few times. The J gene is TRBJ2-2, the V gene TRBV5-1, with D maybe TRBD2 (5 bases). Germline values: CDR1 SGHRS, CDR2 YFSETQ. CDR3 length equals 15 residues. V was clipped by 3 bases and J by 0 bases, with 9 bases between them. CDR3 protein: CASSSGTTNTGELFF. CDR3 in DNA: TGCGCCAGCAGCTCGGGAACAACGAACACCGGGGAGCTGTTTTTT.

The CDR3 spells CASTLLQGYEQYF. In DNA, the CDR3 is TGTGCCAGCACCTTATTACAGGGATACGAGCAGTACTTC. J is TRBJ2-7 and V is TRBV6-5, with D possibly TRBD1 on 6 matching bases. The ends were cut back, 7 bases at V and 4 bases at J, with 14 bases in the middle. CDR1 is MNHEY and CDR2 is SVGAGI in the germline V gene. CDR3 length: 13 amino acids.

The V and J genes are TRBV9 and TRBJ1-3; no clear D gene. The CDR3 extends over 14 amino acids. Germline V gives CDR1 SGDLS, CDR2 YYNGEE. Trimming pared 0 bases from V and 3 bases from J, leaving 7 bases between. The CDR3, as DNA: TGTGCCAGCAGCGTAGGGACGTATGGAAACACCATATATTTT. This encodes CASSVGTYGNTIYF.

The V and J genes are TRBV6-4 and TRBJ1-5; unclear D gene. The CDR3 has 13 amino acids. CDR1 MRHNA and CDR2 SNTAGT come from the germline V gene. The V end was cut by 3 bases, the J end by 7 bases, with 10 bases between. The CDR3 sequence: CASSEMRGQPQHF. The CDR3 region has the DNA TGTGCCAGCAGTGAAATGAGAGGGCAGCCCCAGCATTTT.

In its sample, this clone was seen once. The chain uses TRBV29-1 and TRBJ1-2; D gene uncertain. V gave up 1 base and J gave up 6 bases, with 9 bases separating them. CDR3 length: 12 amino acids. In germline, CDR1 is SQVTM, CDR2 ANQGSEA. The CDR3 DNA reads as TGCAGCGTTGAAGGGAAGAAAAATGGCTACACCTTC. The encoded protein is CSVEGKKNGYTF.

This chain connects TRBV25-1 to TRBJ2-7; the D is unclear. Germline V CDR1 and CDR2: MGHDK, SYGVNS. With 6 bases removed from V and 4 bases from J, the gap between germline ends came to 7 bases. This CDR3 region has 11 residues. DNA for the CDR3: TGTGCCAGCAGCCGACTTTACGAGCAGTACTTC. Encoded protein: CASSRLYEQYF.